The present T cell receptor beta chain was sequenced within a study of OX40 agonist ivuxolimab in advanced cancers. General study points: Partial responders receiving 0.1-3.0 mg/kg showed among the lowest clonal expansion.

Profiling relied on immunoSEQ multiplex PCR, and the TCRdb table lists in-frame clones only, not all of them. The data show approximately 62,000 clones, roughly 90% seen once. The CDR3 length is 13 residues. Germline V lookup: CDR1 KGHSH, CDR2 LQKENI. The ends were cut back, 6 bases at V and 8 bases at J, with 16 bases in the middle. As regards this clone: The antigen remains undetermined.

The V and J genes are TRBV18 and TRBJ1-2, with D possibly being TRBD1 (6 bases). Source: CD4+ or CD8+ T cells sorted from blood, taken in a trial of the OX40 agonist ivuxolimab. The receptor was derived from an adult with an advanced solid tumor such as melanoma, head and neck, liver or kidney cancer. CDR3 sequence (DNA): TGTGCCAGCTCGGCCCGACAGGATGAGGGCTACACCTTC. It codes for CASSARQDEGYTF.